A single sample gave rise to the 14 T cell receptor beta chains below, sequenced in a study of blood T cell repertoires in COVID-19. Assay: immunoSEQ multiplex PCR; the TCRdb copy retains only in-frame clones and omits some. The table shows about 120,000 clones, with around nine tenths occurring only once. Input material: peripheral blood. These receptors came from a woman aged 45-60 years with active or convalescent COVID-19.

The chain combines TRBV2 with TRBJ1-4; the D is unclear. Germline assignment: CDR1 SNHLY and CDR2 FYNNEI. V gave up 4 bases and J gave up 7 bases, with 7 bases separating them. CDR3 length equals 12 residues. The CDR3 reads CASSGQAEKLFF. CDR3 nucleotides: TGTGCCAGCAGTGGGCAGGCTGAAAAACTGTTTTTT.

The rearrangement uses TRBV5-1 and TRBJ1-1; 10 positions match TRBD1. Germline CDR1 is SGHRS and CDR2 is YFSETQ. This CDR3 has 14 residues. Trimming took 3 bases from V and 2 from J; bases not matched to a gene: 1. The CDR3 spells CASSWDRGNTEAFF. The CDR3 DNA sequence: TGCGCCAGCAGCTGGGACAGGGGAAACACTGAAGCTTTCTTT.

The chain couples TRBV5-4 to TRBJ2-7; TRBD2 matches 12 bases. The V and J ends lost 0 bases and 5 bases, in that order; junction bases with no gene match: 3. This CDR3 region has 15 residues. Per germline, CDR1 SGHNT and CDR2 YYREEE (reference sequence). DNA for the CDR3: TGTGCCAGCAGCTTGGTGGCTAGCGGGAGGGACGAGCAGTACTTC. Protein sequence: CASSLVASGRDEQYF.

The chain links TRBV6-5 to TRBJ1-2; the match to TRBD1 covers 7 bases. The CDR3 covers 15 residues. V lost 5 bases to trimming and J lost 1 base; unmatched junction nucleotides: 7. Germline lookup yields CDR1 MNHEY and CDR2 SVGAGI. The CDR3 reads CASSSWTGVNYGYTF. The CDR3 DNA reads as TGTGCCAGCAGTAGTTGGACAGGTGTTAACTATGGCTACACCTTC.

V and J are TRBV28 and TRBJ2-5, with a possible D match to TRBD2 (6 bases). Germline loops: CDR1 MDHEN, CDR2 SYDVKM. V was pared by 1 base and J by 9 bases, with 12 bases between. This CDR3 contains 13 residues. DNA of the CDR3: TGTGCCAGCAGTTTATCAACCTGGGGGGCCCAGTACTTC. This gives the protein CASSLSTWGAQYF.

The chain recombines TRBV7-8 with TRBJ2-5; 15 bases align to TRBD2. J was trimmed by 5 bases and V by 5 bases; bases with no gene match: 12. The CDR3 sequence is 18 residues long. Germline V gene lookup returns CDR1 SGHVS and CDR2 FQNEAQ. CDR3 sequence reads: CASSPGLAGGGDRETQYF. In nucleotides, the CDR3 is TGTGCCAGCAGCCCGGGACTAGCGGGAGGAGGGGACCGGGAGACCCAGTACTTC.

Turning to this clone: Germline and junction disagree at one end, which may indicate a read error. The chain uses TRBV7-7 and TRBJ1-5; 9 positions agree with TRBD1. Germline V gives CDR1 SSHAT, CDR2 FNYEAQ (reference sequence). The CDR3 is 17 residues long. The CDR3 nucleotides read TGTGCTAGCAGCTACCGGGACAGGGTTGATAGCAATCAGCCCCAGCATTTT. Amino acids: CASSYRDRVDSNQPQHF. Together with reference TRBV7-7 and TRBJ1-5, the CDR3 gives the full variable domain: GAGVSQSPRYKVTKRGQDVTLRCDPISSHATLYWYQQALGQGPEFLTYFNYEAQPDKSGLPSDRFSAERPEGSISTLTIQRTEQRDSAMYRCASSYRDRVDSNQPQHFGDGTRLSIL.

This sequence joins TRBV28 and TRBJ2-1; 11 bases match TRBD2. The CDR3 length is 16 residues. V dropped 3 bases and J dropped 4; count of bases not matched to a gene: 5. Germline CDR1 MDHEN, CDR2 SYDVKM. CDR3 sequence (DNA): TGTGCCAGCAGTTTGCCCGGGACTAGCGGTTACAATGAGCAGTTCTTC. Translated, it gives CASSLPGTSGYNEQFF.

This clone was counted once. J is TRBJ1-5 and V is TRBV28; weak D call: TRBD1 (6 bases). V lost 6 bases and J 1 base, leaving 10 bases between the germline ends. Germline V gene lookup returns CDR1 MDHEN and CDR2 SYDVKM. The CDR3 is 14 amino acids. The CDR3: CASRRGASNQPQHF. For the CDR3, the DNA is TGTGCCAGCAGGCGGGGGGCAAGCAATCAGCCCCAGCATTTT.

With respect to this clone: Mismatch with germline at one junction end may stem from a read error. The V gene is TRBV7-7, the J gene TRBJ1-1; perhaps TRBD1 as D (5 bases). Germline CDR1 reads SSHAT; CDR2 reads FNYEAQ (reference sequence). The CDR3 spans 15 residues. The CDR3 nucleotides read TGTGCTAGCAGCAGCTGGGGGGGGGAATCCACTGAAGCTTTCTTT. Its protein is CASSSWGGESTEAFF.

The rearrangement uses TRBV9 and TRBJ2-2; possibly TRBD2 for D (6 bases). The CDR3 is made up of 15 amino acids. CDR1 is SGDLS and CDR2 is YYNGEE in the germline V gene. The V end lost 2 bases, the J end lost 2 bases, and 10 bases lay between the germline ends. The CDR3 DNA reads as TGTGCCAGCAGCGTCGGGACTCATAACACCGGGGAGCTGTTTTTT. Encoded protein: CASSVGTHNTGELFF.

The genes are TRBV20-1 and TRBJ2-1; no definite D call. The length of the CDR3 is 11 residues. Germline V gives CDR1 DFQATT, CDR2 SNEGSKA (reference sequence). Trimming shortened V by 5 bases and J by 10 bases, and 12 bases separated the two germline ends. For the CDR3, the DNA is TGCAGTGCTCTAGAACCCGGCGAGCAGTTCTTC. Its protein product is CSALEPGEQFF.

The chain employs TRBV7-3 and TRBJ2-3; TRBD2 aligns across 10 bases. The CDR3 runs 17 residues. Per the germline V gene, CDR1 is SGHTA and CDR2 is FQGTGA. J gave up 5 bases and V 4 bases, and 12 bases lay outside the gene matches. The CDR3 reads CASSSKREGLGIDTQYF. The DNA of the CDR3 is TGTGCCAGCAGCTCCAAGCGGGAGGGCCTTGGTATAGATACGCAGTATTTT. Based on the CDR3 plus reference TRBV7-3 and TRBJ2-3, the full variable domain is GAGVSQTPSNKVTEKGKYVELRCDPISGHTALYWYRQSLGQGPEFLIYFQGTGAADDSGLPNDRFFAVRPEGSVSTLKIQRTERGDSAVYLCASSSKREGLGIDTQYFGPGTRLTVL.

This sequence joins TRBV5-4 and TRBJ2-3; 10 nucleotides line up with TRBD1. The CDR3 has 16 residues. The V gene end was trimmed by 4 bases and the J gene end by 0 bases; junction bases not matched to a gene: 5. Germline values: CDR1 SGHNT, CDR2 YYREEE (reference sequence). Here the CDR3 DNA reads TGTGCCAGCAGCCTACGGACAGGGGGGAGCACAGATACGCAGTATTTT. Translating it yields CASSLRTGGSTDTQYF.